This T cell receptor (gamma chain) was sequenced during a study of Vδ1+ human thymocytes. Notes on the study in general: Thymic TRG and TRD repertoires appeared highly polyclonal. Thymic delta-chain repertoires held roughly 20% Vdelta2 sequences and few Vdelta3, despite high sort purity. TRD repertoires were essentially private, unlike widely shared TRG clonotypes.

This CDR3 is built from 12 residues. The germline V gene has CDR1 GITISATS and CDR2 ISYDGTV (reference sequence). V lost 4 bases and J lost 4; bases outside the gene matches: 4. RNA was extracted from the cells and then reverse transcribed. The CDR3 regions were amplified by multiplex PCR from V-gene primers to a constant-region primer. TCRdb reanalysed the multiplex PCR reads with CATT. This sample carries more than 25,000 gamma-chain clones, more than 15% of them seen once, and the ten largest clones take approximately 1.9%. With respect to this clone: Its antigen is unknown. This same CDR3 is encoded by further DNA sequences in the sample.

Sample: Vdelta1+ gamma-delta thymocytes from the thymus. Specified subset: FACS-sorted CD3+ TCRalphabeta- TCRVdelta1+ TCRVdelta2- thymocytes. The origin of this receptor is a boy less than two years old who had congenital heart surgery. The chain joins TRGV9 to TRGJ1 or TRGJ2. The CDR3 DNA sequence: TGTGCCTTGTGGGAAGGATATTATAAGAAACTCTTT. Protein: CALWEGYYKKLF.